This is a list of T cell receptor beta chains from one sample in a study of T cell changes during pregnancy in multiple sclerosis. Measured with immunoSEQ multiplex PCR; TCRdb has only the in-frame clones, and not every one. The table shows 41,000 or so clones, with 80% to 90% occurring only once. The sample consisted of CD4+ T cells from peripheral blood mononuclear cells, taken in the first trimester of pregnancy. These receptors originate from a female donor with multiple sclerosis, enrolled in a pregnancy study. The conserved cysteine and the conserved F or W are not part of the CDR3 here. Each record gives: V gene, J gene, CDR3 protein.

TRBV2	TRBJ1-3	ASSETGPPSGNTIY
TRBV5-6	TRBJ1-1	ASSNPGTGIMNTEAF
TRBV28	TRBJ2-3	ASSLEAGGPPDTQY
TRBV4-3	TRBJ2-5	ASSQDRAGARETQY
TRBV30	TRBJ2-2	AWSVLATTGELF
TRBV18	TRBJ2-3	ASSRDRGTDTQY
TRBV10-3	TRBJ2-7	AISPARGGTGSYEQY
TRBV6-5	TRBJ1-1	ASSEQTQNTEAF
TRBV9	TRBJ2-3	ASSPRLAGSTDTQY
TRBV28	TRBJ1-5	ASSLSAMRSNQPQH
TRBV25-1	TRBJ1-1	ASRPAGTPREAF
TRBV6-5	TRBJ2-1	ASTRLAGGYNEQF
TRBV6-5	TRBJ1-3	ASRSGGQGNTIY
TRBV27	TRBJ2-7	ASKPLLAGTPYEQY
TRBV10-2	TRBJ1-1	ASSVLGRMNTEAF
TRBV5-4	TRBJ1-1	ASSSGQGWGTEAF
TRBV7-3	TRBJ1-1	ASSQTAGGHTEAF
TRBV19	TRBJ2-5	ASSIGGTQQETQY
TRBV19	TRBJ1-1	ASRSVAGRRTEAF
TRBV5-1	TRBJ2-7	ASSYFPGDYSYEQY
TRBV28	TRBJ2-1	ASSLWPGDNEQF
TRBV28	TRBJ2-1	ASSLSGSYNEQF
TRBV14	TRBJ2-1	ASSQDRLGGGLNEQF
TRBV5-6	TRBJ2-7	ASSFGTGQY
TRBV23-1	TRBJ2-7	ASSQATVCPSYEQY
TRBV28	TRBJ2-7	ASRSRQGNSYEQY
TRBV7-3	TRBJ2-1	ASSLIQGVVQF
TRBV15	TRBJ2-3	ATSRESTTITDTQY
TRBV19	TRBJ2-7	ASSTTSGASYEQY
TRBV29-1	TRBJ1-2	SDRTGGGGYT
TRBV13	TRBJ2-1	ASSPLAGAGNEQF
TRBV20-1	TRBJ1-1	SASRNTEAF
TRBV5-4	TRBJ2-7	ASSLVGLGHNEQY
TRBV4-2	TRBJ1-4	ASSQGGGTGSEKLF
TRBV5-4	TRBJ1-5	ASSWDRAQPQH
TRBV15	TRBJ2-7	ATSRDLLDEQY
TRBV27	TRBJ2-6	ASSFGSGANVLT
TRBV11-3	TRBJ2-1	ASSLSGRADNEQF
TRBV27	TRBJ1-2	ASSWAGGTNYGYT
TRBV19	TRBJ2-1	ASSGRQGGYNEQF
TRBV7-9	TRBJ2-2	ASSFLQGFTGELF
TRBV5-1	TRBJ2-3	ASSLRRGSGVNTQY
TRBV5-6	TRBJ2-2	ASSSETGYGGELF
TRBV7-3	TRBJ2-3	ASSLTLAGGTDTQY
TRBV28	TRBJ2-3	ASSLGDSGPFTDTQY
TRBV13	TRBJ2-4	ASSTAGGVIQY
TRBV5-1	TRBJ2-5	ASSLGSGQETQY
TRBV29-1	TRBJ2-7	SVARTSPGDEQY
TRBV9	TRBJ1-2	ASSAKPGQKYGYT
TRBV7-6	TRBJ2-1	ASSLVLQERHNEQF
TRBV29-1	TRBJ2-7	SASGGPSYEQY
TRBV30	TRBJ2-5	AWSPGLAVETQY
TRBV7-9	TRBJ2-7	ASSSTDAYEQY
TRBV2	TRBJ2-3	ASRDRGGRDTQY
TRBV7-8	TRBJ1-1	ASSSPRGGSDTEAF